The T cell receptor beta chain described here comes from a study of T cells in Graves' hyperthyroidism and ophthalmopathy. Amplified TCR beta CDR3 regions came from RNA transcripts. Researchers ran a first-round RT-PCR on the TCR CDR3 using the HTBI primer set. TCRdb reprocessed the multiplex PCR reads with MiXCR, giving one entry per CDR3 protein. This table holds about 600,000 distinct CDR3 sequences, around 16% found once. General study findings and limits: A model using 13 V-J features told ophthalmopathy apart from stable hyperthyroidism. The model foresaw ophthalmopathy a median around 6 months prior to onset.

Diagnoses were established using clinical symptoms, serum thyroxine and TRAb, thyroid ultrasound and orbital computed tomography. It was 8 to 10 ml of fresh peripheral blood that supplied the PBMCs. Trimming stripped 2 bases from V and 4 bases from J, with 6 bases between. From germline, CDR1 is SGHVS and CDR2 FQNEAQ. This CDR3 is built from 13 residues. This clonotype appeared a few times. Its antigen remains unidentified. Sequenced material: blood. V is TRBV7-8 and J is TRBJ1-3, with D uncertain. The receptor comes from a woman aged 35 to 49 with Graves' ophthalmopathy. The CDR3 sequence: CASSLSDGNTIYF. In DNA, the CDR3 is TGTGCCAGCAGCTTAAGTGACGGAAACACCATATATTTT.